This record concerns one T cell receptor beta chain sequence. This sample is drawn from a study of technical replicates of blood from several donors. V shed 5 bases, J shed 7 bases, and the junction held 8 bases outside the gene matches. Germline values: CDR1 SGHTA, CDR2 FQGNSA. The CDR3 is 15 amino acids. Assay used: immunoSEQ multiplex PCR; TCRdb lists only in-frame clones, some missing. This table holds 75,000 to 85,000 clones, 81% found once. The sequencing sample was made of PBMCs. The chain links TRBV7-2 to TRBJ2-1, with 10 bases identical to TRBD2. The sequence came from a human donor in good health. Some clones in this sample may be carry-over from other donors' samples. This CDR3 reads CASSPASGGWNEQFF. The CDR3 DNA sequence: TGTGCCAGCAGCCCTGCTAGCGGGGGCTGGAATGAGCAGTTCTTC.